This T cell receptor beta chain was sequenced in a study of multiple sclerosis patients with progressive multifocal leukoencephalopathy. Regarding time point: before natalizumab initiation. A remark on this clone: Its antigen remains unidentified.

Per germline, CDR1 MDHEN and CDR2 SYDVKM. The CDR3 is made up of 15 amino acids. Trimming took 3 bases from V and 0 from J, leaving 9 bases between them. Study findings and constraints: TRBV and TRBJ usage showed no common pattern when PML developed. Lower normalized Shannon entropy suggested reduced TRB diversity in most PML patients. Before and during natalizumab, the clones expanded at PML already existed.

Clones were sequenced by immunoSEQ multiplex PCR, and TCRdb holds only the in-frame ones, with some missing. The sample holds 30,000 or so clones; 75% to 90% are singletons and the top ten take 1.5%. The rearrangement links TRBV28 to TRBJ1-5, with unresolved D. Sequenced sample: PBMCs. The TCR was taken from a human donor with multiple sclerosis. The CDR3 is CASSFGRNSNQPQHF. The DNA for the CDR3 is TGTGCCAGCAGTTTTGGTAGGAATAGCAATCAGCCCCAGCATTTT. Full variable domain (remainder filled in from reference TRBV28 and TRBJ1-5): DVKVTQSSRYLVKRTGEKVFLECVQDMDHENMFWYRQDPGLGLRLIYFSYDVKMKEKGDIPEGYSVSREKKERFSLILESASTNQTSMYLCASSFGRNSNQPQHFGDGTRLSIL.